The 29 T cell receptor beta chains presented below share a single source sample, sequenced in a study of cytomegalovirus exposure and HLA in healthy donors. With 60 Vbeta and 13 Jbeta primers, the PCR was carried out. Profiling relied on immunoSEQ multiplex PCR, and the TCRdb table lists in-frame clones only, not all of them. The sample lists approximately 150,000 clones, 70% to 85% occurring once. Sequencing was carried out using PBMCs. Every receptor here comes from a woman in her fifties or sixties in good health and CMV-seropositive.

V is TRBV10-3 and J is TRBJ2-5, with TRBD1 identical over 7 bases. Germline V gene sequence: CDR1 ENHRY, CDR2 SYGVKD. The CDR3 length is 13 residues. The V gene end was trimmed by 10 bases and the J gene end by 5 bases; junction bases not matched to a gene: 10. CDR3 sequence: CASGGQVSETQYF. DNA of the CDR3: TGTGCCAGCGGCGGACAGGTCTCGGAGACCCAGTACTTC.

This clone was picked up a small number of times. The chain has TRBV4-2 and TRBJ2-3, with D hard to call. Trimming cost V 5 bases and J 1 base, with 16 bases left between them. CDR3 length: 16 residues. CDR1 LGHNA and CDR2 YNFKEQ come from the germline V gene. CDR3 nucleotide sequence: TGTGCCAGCAGCAGTGAGGCAAAACCCCGCACAGATACGCAGTATTTT. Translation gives CASSSEAKPRTDTQYF.

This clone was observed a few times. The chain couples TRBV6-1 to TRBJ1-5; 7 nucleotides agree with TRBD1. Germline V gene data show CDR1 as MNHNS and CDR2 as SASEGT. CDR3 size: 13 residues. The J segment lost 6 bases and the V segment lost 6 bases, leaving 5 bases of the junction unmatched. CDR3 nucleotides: TGTGCCAGCAGACAACAGGGGATTCAGCCCCAGCATTTT. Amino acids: CASRQQGIQPQHF.

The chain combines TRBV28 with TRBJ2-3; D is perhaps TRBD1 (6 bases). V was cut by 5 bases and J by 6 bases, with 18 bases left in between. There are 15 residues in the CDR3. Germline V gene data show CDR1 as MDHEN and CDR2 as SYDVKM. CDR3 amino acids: CASSPGTPGLDTQYF. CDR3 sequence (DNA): TGTGCCAGCAGTCCCGGGACACCGGGGCTTGATACGCAGTATTTT.

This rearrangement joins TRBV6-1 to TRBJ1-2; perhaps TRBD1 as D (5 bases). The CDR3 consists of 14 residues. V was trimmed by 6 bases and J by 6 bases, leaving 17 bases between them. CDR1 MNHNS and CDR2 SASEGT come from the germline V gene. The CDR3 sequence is CASSRLGDGDGYTF. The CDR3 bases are TGTGCCAGCAGCCGACTAGGGGATGGGGATGGCTACACCTTC.

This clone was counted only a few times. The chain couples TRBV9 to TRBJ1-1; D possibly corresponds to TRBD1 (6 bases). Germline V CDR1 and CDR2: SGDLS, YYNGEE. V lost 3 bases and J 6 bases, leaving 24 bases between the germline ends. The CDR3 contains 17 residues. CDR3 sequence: CASSAIGQTLTLPEAFF. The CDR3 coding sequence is TGTGCCAGCAGCGCTATAGGACAGACCCTGACGTTGCCTGAAGCTTTCTTT. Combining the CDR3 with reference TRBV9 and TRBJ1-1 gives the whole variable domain DSGVTQTPKHLITATGQRVTLRCSPRSGDLSVYWYQQSLDQGLQFLIQYYNGEERAKGNILERFSAQQFPDLHSELNLSSLELGDSALYFCASSAIGQTLTLPEAFFGQGTRLTVV.

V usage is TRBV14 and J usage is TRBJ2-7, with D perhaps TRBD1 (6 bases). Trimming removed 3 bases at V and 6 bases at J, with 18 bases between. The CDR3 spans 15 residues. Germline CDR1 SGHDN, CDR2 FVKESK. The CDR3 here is CASSQPGQGIGEQYF. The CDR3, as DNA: TGTGCCAGCAGCCAGCCGGGACAAGGGATTGGCGAGCAGTACTTC.

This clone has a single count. The DNA for the CDR3 is TGTGCCAGCAGTCATGGGACAGGGGACCTCCGGGGAGGTGGCTACACCTTC. Translation gives CASSHGTGDLRGGGYTF. This chain links TRBV27 with TRBJ1-2; 10 positions agree with TRBD1. The trim removed 5 bases at V and 7 bases at J, leaving 16 bases unmatched. The CDR3 totals 17 residues. Germline values: CDR1 MNHEY, CDR2 SMNVEV (reference sequence).

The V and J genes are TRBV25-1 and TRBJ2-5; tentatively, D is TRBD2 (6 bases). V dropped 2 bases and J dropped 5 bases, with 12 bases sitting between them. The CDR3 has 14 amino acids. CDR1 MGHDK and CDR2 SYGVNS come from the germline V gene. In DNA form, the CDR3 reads TGTGCCAGCAGTGAAGTTGGTCGGGGGGAGACCCAGTACTTC. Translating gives CASSEVGRGETQYF.

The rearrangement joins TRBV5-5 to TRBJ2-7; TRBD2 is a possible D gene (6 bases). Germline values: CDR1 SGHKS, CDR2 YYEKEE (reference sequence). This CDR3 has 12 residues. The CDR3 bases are TGTGCAACCGGCCCGGGACTCTACGAGCAGTACTTC. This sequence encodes CATGPGLYEQYF.

The CDR3 sequence: CASSLRGPSTDTQYF. As DNA, the CDR3 is TGTGCCAGCAGCTTGAGGGGCCCGAGCACAGATACGCAGTATTTT. The V gene is TRBV5-4, the J gene TRBJ2-3; D might be TRBD1 (5 bases). The CDR3 runs to 15 residues. Trimming stripped 1 base from V and 0 bases from J, with 9 bases between. The germline V gene has CDR1 SGHNT and CDR2 YYREEE (reference sequence).

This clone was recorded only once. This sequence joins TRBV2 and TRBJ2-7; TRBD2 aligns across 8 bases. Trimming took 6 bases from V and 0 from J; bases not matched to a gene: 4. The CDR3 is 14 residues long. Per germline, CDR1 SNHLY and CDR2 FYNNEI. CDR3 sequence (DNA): TGTGCCAGCAGAGTAGCGGGGAACTCCTACGAGCAGTACTTC. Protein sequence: CASRVAGNSYEQYF.

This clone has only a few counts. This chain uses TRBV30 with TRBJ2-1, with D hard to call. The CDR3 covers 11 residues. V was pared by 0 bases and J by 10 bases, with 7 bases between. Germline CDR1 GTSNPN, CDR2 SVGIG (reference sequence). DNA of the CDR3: TGTGCCTGGAGTGTAATTGGCGAGCAGTTCTTC. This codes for CAWSVIGEQFF.

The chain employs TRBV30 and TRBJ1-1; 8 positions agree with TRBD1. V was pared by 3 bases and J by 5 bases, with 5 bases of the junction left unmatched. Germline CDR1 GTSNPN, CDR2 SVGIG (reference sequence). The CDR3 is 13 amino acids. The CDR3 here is CAWSVDRGTEAFF. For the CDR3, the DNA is TGTGCCTGGAGCGTCGACAGGGGAACTGAAGCTTTCTTT.

Here the CDR3 DNA reads TGCGCCAGCAGCTTAGAATCAGGCGCAACTAATGAAAAACTGTTTTTT. As protein: CASSLESGATNEKLFF. The gene calls are TRBV5-1 and TRBJ1-4; D gene unclear. Trimming shortened V by 2 bases and J by 0 bases, and 11 bases separated the two germline ends. This CDR3 has 16 amino acids. Germline CDR1 is SGHRS and CDR2 is YFSETQ. Full variable domain (missing parts from reference TRBV5-1 and TRBJ1-4): KAGVTQTPRYLIKTRGQQVTLSCSPISGHRSVSWYQQTPGQGLQFLFEYFSETQRNKGNFPGRFSGRQFSNSRSEMNVSTLELGDSALYLCASSLESGATNEKLFFGSGTQLSVL.

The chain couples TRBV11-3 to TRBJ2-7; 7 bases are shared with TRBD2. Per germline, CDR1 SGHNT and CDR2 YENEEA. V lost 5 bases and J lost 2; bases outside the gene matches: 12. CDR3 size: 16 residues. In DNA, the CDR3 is TGTGCCAGCAGCCTACAAATGGGGGACTATACCTACGAGCAGTACTTC. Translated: CASSLQMGDYTYEQYF.

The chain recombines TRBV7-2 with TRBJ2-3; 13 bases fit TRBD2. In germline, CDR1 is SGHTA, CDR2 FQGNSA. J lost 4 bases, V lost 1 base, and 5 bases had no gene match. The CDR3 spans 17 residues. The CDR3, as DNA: TGTGCCAGCAGCTTAGGCGGACTAGCGGGAGAGTCAGATACGCAGTATTTT. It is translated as CASSLGGLAGESDTQYF.

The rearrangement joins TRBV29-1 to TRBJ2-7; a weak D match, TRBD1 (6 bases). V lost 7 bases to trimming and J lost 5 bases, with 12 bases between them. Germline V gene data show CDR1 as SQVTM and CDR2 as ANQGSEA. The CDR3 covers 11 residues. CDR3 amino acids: CSGGQQHEQYF. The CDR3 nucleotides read TGCAGCGGAGGACAGCAGCACGAGCAGTACTTC.

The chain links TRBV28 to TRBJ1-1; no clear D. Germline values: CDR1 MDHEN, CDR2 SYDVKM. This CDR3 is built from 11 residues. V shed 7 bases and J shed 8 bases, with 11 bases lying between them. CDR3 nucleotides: TGTGCCAGCAAACGTCGGGGAGAAGCTTTCTTT. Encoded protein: CASKRRGEAFF.

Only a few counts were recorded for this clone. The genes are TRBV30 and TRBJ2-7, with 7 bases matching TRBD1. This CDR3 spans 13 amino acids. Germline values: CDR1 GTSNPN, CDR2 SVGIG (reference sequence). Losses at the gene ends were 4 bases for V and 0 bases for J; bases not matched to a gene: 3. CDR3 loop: CAWKTGNSYEQYF. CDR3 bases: TGTGCCTGGAAGACAGGGAACTCCTACGAGCAGTACTTC.

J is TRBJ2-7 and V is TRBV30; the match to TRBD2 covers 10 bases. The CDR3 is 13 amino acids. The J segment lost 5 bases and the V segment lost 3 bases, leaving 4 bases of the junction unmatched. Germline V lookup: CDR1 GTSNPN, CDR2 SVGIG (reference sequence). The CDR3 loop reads CAWSPGTSDEQYF. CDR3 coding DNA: TGTGCCTGGAGCCCCGGGACTAGCGACGAGCAGTACTTC.

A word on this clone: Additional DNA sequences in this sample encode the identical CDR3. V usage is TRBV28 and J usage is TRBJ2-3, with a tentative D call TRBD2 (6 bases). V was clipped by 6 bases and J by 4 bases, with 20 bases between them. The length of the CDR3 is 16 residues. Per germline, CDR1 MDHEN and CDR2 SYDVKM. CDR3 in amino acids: CASRQSPGEQADTQYF. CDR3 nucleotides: TGTGCCAGCAGGCAATCCCCGGGAGAACAGGCAGATACGCAGTATTTT.

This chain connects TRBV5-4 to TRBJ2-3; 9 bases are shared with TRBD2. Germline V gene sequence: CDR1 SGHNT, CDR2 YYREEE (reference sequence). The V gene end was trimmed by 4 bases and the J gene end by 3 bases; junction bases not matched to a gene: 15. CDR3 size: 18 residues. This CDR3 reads CASSPPGGRARMTDTQYF. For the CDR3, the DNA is TGTGCCAGCAGCCCTCCTGGCGGGAGGGCCAGGATGACAGATACGCAGTATTTT.

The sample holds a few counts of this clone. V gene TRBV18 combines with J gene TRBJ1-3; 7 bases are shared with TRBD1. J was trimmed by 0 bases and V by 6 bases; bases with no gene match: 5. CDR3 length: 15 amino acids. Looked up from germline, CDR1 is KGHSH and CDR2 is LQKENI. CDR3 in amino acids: CASSPRDSSGNTIYF. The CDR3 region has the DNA TGTGCCAGCTCGCCTCGGGACAGCTCTGGAAACACCATATATTTT.

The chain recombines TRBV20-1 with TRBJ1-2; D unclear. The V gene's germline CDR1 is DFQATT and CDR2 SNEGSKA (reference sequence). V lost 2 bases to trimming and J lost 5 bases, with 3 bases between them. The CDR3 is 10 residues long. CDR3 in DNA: TGCAGTGCTAGACCATATGGCTACACCTTC. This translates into CSARPYGYTF.

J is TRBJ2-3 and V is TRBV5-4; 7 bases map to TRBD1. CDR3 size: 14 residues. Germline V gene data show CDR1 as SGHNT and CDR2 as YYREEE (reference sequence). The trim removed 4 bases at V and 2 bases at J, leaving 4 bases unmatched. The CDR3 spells CASSPGTATDTQYF. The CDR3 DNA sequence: TGTGCCAGCAGCCCCGGGACAGCCACAGATACGCAGTATTTT.

This CDR3 is CASSSEGGILNYGYTF. Here the CDR3 DNA reads TGTGCCAGCAGTTCGGAGGGTGGGATCCTTAACTATGGCTACACCTTC. This rearrangement joins TRBV6-5 to TRBJ1-2; no clear D gene. CDR3 size: 16 residues. Germline CDR1 reads MNHEY; CDR2 reads SVGAGI. V lost 4 bases to trimming and J lost 1 base, with 16 bases between them.

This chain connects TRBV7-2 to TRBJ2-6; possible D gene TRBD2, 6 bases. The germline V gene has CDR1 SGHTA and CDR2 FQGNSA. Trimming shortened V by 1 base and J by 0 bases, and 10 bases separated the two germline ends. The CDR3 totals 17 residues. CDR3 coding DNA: TGTGCCAGCAGCTTAGTCGCGGGGCACTCTGGGGCCAACGTCCTGACTTTC. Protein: CASSLVAGHSGANVLTF.

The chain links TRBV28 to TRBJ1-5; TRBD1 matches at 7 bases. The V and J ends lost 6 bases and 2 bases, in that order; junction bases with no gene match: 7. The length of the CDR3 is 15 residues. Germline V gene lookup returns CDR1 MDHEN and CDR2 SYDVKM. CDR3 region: CASSYTGQGNQPQHF. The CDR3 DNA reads TGTGCCAGCAGCTATACTGGACAGGGCAATCAGCCCCAGCATTTT. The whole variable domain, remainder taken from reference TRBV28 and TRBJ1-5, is DVKVTQSSRYLVKRTGEKVFLECVQDMDHENMFWYRQDPGLGLRLIYFSYDVKMKEKGDIPEGYSVSREKKERFSLILESASTNQTSMYLCASSYTGQGNQPQHFGDGTRLSIL.